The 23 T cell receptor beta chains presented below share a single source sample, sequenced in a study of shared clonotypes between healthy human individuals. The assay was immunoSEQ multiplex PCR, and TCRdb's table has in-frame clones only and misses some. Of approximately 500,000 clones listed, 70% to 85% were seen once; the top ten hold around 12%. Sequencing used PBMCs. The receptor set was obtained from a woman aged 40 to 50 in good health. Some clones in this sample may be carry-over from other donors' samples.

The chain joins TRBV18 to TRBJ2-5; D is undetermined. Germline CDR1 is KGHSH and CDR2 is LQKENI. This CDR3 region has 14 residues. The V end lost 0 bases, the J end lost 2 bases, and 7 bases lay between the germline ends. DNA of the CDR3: TGTGCCAGCTCACCACCGGAACGACAAGAGACCCAGTACTTC. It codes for CASSPPERQETQYF. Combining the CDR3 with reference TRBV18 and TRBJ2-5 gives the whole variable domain NAGVMQNPRHLVRRRGQEARLRCSPMKGHSHVYWYRQLPEEGLKFMVYLQKENIIDESGMPKERFSAEFPKEGPSILRIQQVVRGDSAAYFCASSPPERQETQYFGPGTRLLVL.

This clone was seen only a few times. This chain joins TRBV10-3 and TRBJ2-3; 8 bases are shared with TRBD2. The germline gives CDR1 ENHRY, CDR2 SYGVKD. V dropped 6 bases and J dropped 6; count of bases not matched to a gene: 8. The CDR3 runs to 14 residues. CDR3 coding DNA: TGTGCCATCAGACCAGGGACTAGTGGCGATACGCAGTATTTT. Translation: CAIRPGTSGDTQYF.

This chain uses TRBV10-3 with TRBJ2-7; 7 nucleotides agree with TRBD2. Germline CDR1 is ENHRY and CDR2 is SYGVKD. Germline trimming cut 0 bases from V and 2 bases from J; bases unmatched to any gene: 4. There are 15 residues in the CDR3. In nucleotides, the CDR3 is TGTGCCATCAGTGAGTCCCAGCGGGGCACCTACGAGCAGTACTTC. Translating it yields CAISESQRGTYEQYF.

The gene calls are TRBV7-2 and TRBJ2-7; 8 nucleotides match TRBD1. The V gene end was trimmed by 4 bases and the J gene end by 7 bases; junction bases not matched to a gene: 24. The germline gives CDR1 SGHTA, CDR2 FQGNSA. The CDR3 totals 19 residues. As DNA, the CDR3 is TGTGCCAGCAGCTATCCCCGTGGACAGGGTTTGCTCCGAGAGAGGGAGCAGTACTTC. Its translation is CASSYPRGQGLLREREQYF. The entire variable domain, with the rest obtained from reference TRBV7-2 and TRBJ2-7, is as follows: GAGVSQSPSNKVTEKGKDVELRCDPISGHTALYWYRQSLGQGLEFLIYFQGNSAPDKSGLPSDRFSAERTGGSVSTLTIQRTQQEDSAVYLCASSYPRGQGLLREREQYFGPGTRLTVT.

Here the CDR3 reads CASSPGLALNTGELFF. In DNA form, the CDR3 reads TGTGCCAGCAGCCCGGGACTAGCCCTAAACACCGGGGAGCTGTTTTTT. J is TRBJ2-2 and V is TRBV5-4, with 9 bases aligning to TRBD2. The CDR3 consists of 16 residues. CDR1 SGHNT and CDR2 YYREEE come from the germline V gene (reference sequence). The V gene end was trimmed by 4 bases and the J gene end by 2 bases; junction bases not matched to a gene: 6.

CDR3 nucleotide sequence: TGCGCCAGCAGCCAAGAGGAGGGGACAGGGGGCGTCTATGGCTACACCTTC. This sequence encodes CASSQEEGTGGVYGYTF. The chain combines TRBV4-1 with TRBJ1-2; TRBD1 aligns across 12 bases. Germline V gene lookup returns CDR1 MGHRA and CDR2 YSYEKL. Trimming at V came to 0 bases and at J to 4 bases, leaving 6 bases not matched to a gene. This CDR3 is built from 17 residues.

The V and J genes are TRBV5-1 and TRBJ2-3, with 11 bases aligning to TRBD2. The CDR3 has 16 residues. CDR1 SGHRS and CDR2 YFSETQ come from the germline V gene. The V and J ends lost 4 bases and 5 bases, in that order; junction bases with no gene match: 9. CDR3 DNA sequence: TGCGCCAGCAGCGGGGGGCCGGGACTAGCGGAAGATACGCAGTATTTT. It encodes CASSGGPGLAEDTQYF.

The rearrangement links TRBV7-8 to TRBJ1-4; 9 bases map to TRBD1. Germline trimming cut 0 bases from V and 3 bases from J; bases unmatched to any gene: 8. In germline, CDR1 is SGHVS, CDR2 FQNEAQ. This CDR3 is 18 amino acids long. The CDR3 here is CASSLAGRGQGPNEKLFF. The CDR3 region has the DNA TGTGCCAGCAGCTTAGCCGGTCGGGGACAGGGACCTAATGAAAAACTGTTTTTT.

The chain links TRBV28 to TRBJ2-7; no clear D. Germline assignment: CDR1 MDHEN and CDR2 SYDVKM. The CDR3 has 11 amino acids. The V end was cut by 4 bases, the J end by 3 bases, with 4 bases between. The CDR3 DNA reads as TGTGCCAGCAGTTACGGCTACGAGCAGTACTTC. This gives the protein CASSYGYEQYF.

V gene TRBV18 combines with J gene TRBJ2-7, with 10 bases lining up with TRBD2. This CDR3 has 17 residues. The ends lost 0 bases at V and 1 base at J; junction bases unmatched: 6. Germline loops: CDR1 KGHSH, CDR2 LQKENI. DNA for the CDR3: TGTGCCAGCTCACCACCGTCCGGGACTAGCGTTTCCTACGAGCAGTACTTC. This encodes CASSPPSGTSVSYEQYF.

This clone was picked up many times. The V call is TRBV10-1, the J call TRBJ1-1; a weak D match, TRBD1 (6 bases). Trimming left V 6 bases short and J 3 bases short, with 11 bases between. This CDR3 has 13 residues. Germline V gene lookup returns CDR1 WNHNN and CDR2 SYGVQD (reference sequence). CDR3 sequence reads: CASSEDSYTEAFF. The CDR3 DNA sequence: TGCGCCAGCAGCGAGGACAGCTACACTGAAGCTTTCTTT.

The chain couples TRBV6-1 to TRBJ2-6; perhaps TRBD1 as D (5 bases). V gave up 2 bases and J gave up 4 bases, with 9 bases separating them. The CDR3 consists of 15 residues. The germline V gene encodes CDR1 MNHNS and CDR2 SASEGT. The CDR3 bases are TGTGCCAGCAGTGAACGGTGGGGCGGGGCCAACGTCCTGACTTTC. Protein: CASSERWGGANVLTF.

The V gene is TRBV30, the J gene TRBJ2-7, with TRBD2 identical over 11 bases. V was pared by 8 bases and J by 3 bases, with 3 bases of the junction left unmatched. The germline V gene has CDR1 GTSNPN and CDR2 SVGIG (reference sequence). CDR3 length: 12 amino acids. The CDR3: CAGSGGDYEQYF. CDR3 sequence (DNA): TGTGCCGGTAGCGGGGGGGACTACGAGCAGTACTTC.

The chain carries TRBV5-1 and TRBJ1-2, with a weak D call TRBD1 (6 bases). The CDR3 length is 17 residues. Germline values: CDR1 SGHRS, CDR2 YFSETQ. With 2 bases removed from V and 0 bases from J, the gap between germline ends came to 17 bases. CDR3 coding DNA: TGCGCCAGCAGCTTATGGCCGGGACAATCATCTAACTATGGCTACACCTTC. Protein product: CASSLWPGQSSNYGYTF.

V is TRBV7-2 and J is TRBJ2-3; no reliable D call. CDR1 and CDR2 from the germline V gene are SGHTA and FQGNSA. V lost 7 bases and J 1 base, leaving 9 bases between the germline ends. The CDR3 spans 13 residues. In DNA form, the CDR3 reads TGTGCCAGCACCAGTCTGCGCACAGATACGCAGTATTTT. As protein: CASTSLRTDTQYF.

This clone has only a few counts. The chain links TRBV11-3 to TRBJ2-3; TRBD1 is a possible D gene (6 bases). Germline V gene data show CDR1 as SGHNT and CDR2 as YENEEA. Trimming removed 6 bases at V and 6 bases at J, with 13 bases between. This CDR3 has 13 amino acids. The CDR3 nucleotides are TGTGCCAGCAGACCCACAGGGAGCGATACGCAGTATTTT. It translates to CASRPTGSDTQYF.

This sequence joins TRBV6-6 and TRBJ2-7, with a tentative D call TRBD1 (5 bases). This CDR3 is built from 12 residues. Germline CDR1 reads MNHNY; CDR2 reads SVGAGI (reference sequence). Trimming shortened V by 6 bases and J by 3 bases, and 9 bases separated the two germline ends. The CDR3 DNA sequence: TGTGCCAGCAGGAACAGGTTCTACGAGCAGTACTTC. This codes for CASRNRFYEQYF.

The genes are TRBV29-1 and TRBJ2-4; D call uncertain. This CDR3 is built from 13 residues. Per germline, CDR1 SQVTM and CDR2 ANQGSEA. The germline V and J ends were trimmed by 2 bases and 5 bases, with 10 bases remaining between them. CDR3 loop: CSVELPPENIQYF. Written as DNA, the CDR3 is TGCAGCGTTGAATTACCACCCGAAAACATTCAGTACTTC. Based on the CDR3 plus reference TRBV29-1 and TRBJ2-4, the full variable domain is SAVISQKPSRDICQRGTSLTIQCQVDSQVTMMFWYRQQPGQSLTLIATANQGSEATYESGFVIDKFPISRPNLTFSTLTVSNMSPEDSSIYLCSVELPPENIQYFGAGTRLSVL.

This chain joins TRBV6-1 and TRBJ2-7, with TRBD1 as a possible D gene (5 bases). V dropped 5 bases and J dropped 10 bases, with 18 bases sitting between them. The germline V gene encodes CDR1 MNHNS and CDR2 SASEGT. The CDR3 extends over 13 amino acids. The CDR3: CASSYNFRQGQYF. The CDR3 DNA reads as TGTGCCAGCAGTTATAACTTTCGGCAGGGTCAGTACTTC.

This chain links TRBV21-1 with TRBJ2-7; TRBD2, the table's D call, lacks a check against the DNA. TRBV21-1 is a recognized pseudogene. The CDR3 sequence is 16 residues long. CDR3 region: CASSSPRREKPNEQYF. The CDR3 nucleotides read TGTGCCAGCAGCTCCCCTCGGCGGGAGAAGCCCAACGAGCAGTACTTC.

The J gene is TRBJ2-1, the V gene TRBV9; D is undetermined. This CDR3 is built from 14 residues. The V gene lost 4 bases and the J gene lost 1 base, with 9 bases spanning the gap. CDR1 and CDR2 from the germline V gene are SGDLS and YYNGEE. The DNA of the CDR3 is TGTGCCAGCAGCCCCCTTCAGTCCTACAATGAGCAGTTCTTC. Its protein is CASSPLQSYNEQFF.

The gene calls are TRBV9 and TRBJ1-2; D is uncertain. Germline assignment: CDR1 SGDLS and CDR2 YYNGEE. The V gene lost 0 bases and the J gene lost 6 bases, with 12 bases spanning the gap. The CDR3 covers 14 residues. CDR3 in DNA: TGTGCCAGCAGCGTAGATCTGGGGAAAAATGGCTACACCTTC. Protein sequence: CASSVDLGKNGYTF. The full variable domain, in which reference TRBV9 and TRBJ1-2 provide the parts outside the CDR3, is DSGVTQTPKHLITATGQRVTLRCSPRSGDLSVYWYQQSLDQGLQFLIQYYNGEERAKGNILERFSAQQFPDLHSELNLSSLELGDSALYFCASSVDLGKNGYTFGSGTRLTVV.

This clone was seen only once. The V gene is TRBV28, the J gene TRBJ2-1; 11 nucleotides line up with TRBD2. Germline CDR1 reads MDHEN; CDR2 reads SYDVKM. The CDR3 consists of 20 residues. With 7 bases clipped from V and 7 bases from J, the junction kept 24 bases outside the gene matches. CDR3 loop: CASMDGRMYLSGRAVNEQFF. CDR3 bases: TGTGCCAGCATGGACGGCAGGATGTACCTTAGCGGGAGGGCCGTTAATGAGCAGTTCTTC.